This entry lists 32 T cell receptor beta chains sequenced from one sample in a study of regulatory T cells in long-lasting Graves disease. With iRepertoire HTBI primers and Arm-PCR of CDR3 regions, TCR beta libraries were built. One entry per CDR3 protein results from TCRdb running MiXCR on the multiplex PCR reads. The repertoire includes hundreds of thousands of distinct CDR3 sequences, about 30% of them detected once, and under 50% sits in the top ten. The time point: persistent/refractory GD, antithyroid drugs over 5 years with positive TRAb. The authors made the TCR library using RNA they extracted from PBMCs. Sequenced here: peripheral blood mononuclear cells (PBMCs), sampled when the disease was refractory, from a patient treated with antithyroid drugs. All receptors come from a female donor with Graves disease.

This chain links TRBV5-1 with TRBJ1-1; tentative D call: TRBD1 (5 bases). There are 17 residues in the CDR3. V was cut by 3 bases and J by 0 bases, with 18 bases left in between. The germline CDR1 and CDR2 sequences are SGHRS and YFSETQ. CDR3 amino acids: CASSSGSGGQLNTEAFF. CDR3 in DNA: TGCGCCAGCAGCTCCGGGTCAGGTGGACAACTGAACACTGAAGCTTTCTTT.

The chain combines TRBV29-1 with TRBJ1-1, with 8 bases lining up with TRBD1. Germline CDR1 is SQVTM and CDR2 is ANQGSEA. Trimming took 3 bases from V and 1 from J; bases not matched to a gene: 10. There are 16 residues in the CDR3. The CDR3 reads CSVDSGGGGRNTEAFF. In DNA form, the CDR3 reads TGCAGCGTTGATTCAGGGGGCGGTGGTAGGAACACTGAAGCTTTCTTT.

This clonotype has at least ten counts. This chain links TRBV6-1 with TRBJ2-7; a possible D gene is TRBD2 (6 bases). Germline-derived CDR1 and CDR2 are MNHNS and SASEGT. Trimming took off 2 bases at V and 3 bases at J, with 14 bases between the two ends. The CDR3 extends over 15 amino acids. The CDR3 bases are TGTGCCAGCAGTGAATCGGCGGGATCACTCTACGAGCAGTACTTC. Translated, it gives CASSESAGSLYEQYF.

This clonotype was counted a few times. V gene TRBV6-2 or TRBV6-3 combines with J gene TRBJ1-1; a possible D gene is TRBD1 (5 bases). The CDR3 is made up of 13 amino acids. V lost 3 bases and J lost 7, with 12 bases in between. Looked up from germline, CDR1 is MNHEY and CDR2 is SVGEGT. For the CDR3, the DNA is TGTGCCAGCAGTTATGGAGGGGCTGTTGAAGCTTTCTTT. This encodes CASSYGGAVEAFF.

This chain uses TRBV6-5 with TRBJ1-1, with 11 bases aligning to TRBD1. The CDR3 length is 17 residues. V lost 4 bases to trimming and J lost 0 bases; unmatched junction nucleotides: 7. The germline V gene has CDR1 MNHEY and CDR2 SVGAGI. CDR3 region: CASSFPGTGGLNTEAFF. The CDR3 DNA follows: TGTGCCAGCAGTTTCCCGGGGACAGGGGGATTGAACACTGAAGCTTTCTTT.

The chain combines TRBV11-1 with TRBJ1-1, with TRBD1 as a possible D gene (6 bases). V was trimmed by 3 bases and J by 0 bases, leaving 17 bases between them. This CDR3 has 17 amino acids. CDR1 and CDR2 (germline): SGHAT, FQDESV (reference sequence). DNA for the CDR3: TGTGCCAGCAGCTTCGGGGGCGCAACCAAACTGAACACTGAAGCTTTCTTT. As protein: CASSFGGATKLNTEAFF.

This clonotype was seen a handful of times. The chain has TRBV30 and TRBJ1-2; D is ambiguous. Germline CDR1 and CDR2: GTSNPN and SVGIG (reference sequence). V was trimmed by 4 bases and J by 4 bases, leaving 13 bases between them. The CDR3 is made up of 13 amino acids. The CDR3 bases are TGTGCCTGGAAGTCAGATTGGAGCTATGGCTACACCTTC. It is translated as CAWKSDWSYGYTF. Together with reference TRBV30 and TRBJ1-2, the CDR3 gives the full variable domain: SQTIHQWPATLVQPVGSPLSLECTVEGTSNPNLYWYRQAAGRGLQLLFYSVGIGQISSEVPQNLSASRPQDRQFILSSKKLLLSDSGFYLCAWKSDWSYGYTFGSGTRLTVV.

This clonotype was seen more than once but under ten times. Written as DNA, the CDR3 is TGTGCCAGCAGTGATCGCGGCCAGGATAATTCACCCCTCCACTTT. Amino acids: CASSDRGQDNSPLHF. V gene TRBV6-1 combines with J gene TRBJ1-6; unclear D gene. V lost 3 bases, J lost 5 bases, and 11 bases lay in between. CDR3 length: 15 residues. Looked up from germline, CDR1 is MNHNS and CDR2 is SASEGT.

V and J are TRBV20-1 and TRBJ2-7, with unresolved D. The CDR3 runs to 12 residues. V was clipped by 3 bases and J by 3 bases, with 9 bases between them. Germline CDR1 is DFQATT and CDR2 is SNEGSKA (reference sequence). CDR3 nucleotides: TGCAGTGCTAGGCCGTACTGCTACGAGCAGTACTTC. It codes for CSARPYCYEQYF.

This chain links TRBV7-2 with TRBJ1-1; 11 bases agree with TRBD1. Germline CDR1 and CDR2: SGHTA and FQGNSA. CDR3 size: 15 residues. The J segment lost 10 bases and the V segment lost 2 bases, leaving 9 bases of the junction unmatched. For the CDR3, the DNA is TGTGCCAGCAGCTTAAGGGGACAGGGGGATCGTAGAGCTTTCTTT. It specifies CASSLRGQGDRRAFF.

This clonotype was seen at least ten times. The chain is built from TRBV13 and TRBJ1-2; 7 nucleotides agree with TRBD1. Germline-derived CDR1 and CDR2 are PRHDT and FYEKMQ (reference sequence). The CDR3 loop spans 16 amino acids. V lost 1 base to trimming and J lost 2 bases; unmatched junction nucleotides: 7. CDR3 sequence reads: CASSLVQGGTNYGYTF. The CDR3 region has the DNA TGTGCCAGCAGCTTAGTCCAGGGGGGAACGAACTATGGCTACACCTTC.

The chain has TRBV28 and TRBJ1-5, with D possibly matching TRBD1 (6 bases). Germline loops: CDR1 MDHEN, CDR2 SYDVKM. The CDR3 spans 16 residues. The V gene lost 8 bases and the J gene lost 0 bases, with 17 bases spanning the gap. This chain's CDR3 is CASESQGGGSNQPQHF. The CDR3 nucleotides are TGTGCCAGCGAGTCCCAGGGAGGGGGTAGCAATCAGCCCCAGCATTTT. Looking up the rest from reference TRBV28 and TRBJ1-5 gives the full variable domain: DVKVTQSSRYLVKRTGEKVFLECVQDMDHENMFWYRQDPGLGLRLIYFSYDVKMKEKGDIPEGYSVSREKKERFSLILESASTNQTSMYLCASESQGGGSNQPQHFGDGTRLSIL.

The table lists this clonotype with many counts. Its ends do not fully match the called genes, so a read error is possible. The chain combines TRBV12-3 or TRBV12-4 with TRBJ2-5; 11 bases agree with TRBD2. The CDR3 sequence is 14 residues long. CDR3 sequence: CASRLAGGPETQYF. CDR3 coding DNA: TGTGCCAGCAGGTTAGCGGGAGGGCCCGAGACCCAGTACTTC.

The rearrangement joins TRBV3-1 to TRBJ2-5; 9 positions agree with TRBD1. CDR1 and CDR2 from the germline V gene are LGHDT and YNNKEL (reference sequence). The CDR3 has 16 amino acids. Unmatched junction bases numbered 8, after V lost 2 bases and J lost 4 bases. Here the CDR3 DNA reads TGTGCCAGCAGCCAAAACCCGGGACAGGGTTCAGAGACCCAGTACTTC. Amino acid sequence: CASSQNPGQGSETQYF.

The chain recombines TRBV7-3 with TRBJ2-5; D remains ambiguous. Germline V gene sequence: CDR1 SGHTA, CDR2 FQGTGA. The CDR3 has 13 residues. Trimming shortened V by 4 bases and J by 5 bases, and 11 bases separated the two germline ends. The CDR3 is CASSSTLSETQYF. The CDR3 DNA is TGTGCCAGCAGCTCGACTCTATCCGAGACCCAGTACTTC. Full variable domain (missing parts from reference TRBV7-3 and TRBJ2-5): GAGVSQTPSNKVTEKGKYVELRCDPISGHTALYWYRQSLGQGPEFLIYFQGTGAADDSGLPNDRFFAVRPEGSVSTLKIQRTERGDSAVYLCASSSTLSETQYFGPGTRLLVL.

The CDR3 nucleotides read TGTGCCAGCAGCGTAGGGTGGGGGGTGAACACTGAAGCTTTCTTT. The encoded protein is CASSVGWGVNTEAFF. The gene calls are TRBV9 and TRBJ1-1; possibly TRBD1 for D (5 bases). Germline values: CDR1 SGDLS, CDR2 YYNGEE. This CDR3 contains 15 residues. Trimming stripped 0 bases from V and 0 bases from J, with 9 bases between. Full variable domain (outside the CDR3, taken from reference TRBV9 and TRBJ1-1): DSGVTQTPKHLITATGQRVTLRCSPRSGDLSVYWYQQSLDQGLQFLIQYYNGEERAKGNILERFSAQQFPDLHSELNLSSLELGDSALYFCASSVGWGVNTEAFFGQGTRLTVV.

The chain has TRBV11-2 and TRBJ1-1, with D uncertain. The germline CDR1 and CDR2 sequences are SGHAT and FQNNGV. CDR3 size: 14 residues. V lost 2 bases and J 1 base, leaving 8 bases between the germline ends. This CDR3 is CASSLWGANTEAFF. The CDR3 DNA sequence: TGTGCCAGCAGCTTATGGGGAGCGAACACTGAAGCTTTCTTT. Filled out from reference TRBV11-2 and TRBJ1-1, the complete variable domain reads EAGVAQSPRYKIIEKRQSVAFWCNPISGHATLYWYQQILGQGPKLLIQFQNNGVVDDSQLPKDRFSAERLKGVDSTLKIQPAKLEDSAVYLCASSLWGANTEAFFGQGTRLTVV.

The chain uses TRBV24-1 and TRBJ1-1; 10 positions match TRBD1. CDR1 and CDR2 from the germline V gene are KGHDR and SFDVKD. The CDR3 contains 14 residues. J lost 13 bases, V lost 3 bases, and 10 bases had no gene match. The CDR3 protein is CATSDVGQGGIVFF. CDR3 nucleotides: TGTGCCACCAGTGATGTTGGACAGGGGGGTATCGTTTTCTTT.

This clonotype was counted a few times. DNA for the CDR3: TGTGCCAGCCAGAGAGGCGCGAGGCAGCCCCAGCATTTT. It translates to CASQRGARQPQHF. V is TRBV6-1 and J is TRBJ1-5; D uncertain. Trimming stripped 8 bases from V and 7 bases from J, with 15 bases between. This CDR3 comprises 13 residues. CDR1 and CDR2 from the germline V gene are MNHNS and SASEGT.

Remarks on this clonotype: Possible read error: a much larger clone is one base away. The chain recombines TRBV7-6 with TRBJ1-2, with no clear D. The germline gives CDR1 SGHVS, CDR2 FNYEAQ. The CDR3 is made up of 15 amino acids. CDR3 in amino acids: CAGSLEDSSNYGYTF. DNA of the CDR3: TGTGCCGGCAGCTTAGAGGACTCATCTAACTATGGCTACACCTTC.

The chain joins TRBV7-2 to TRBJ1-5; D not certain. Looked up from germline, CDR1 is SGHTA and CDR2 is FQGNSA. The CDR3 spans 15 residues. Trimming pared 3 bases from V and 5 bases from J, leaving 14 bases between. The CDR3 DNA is TGTGCCAGCAGCTTTGAACAAGGGAGGGATCAGCCCCAGCATTTT. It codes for CASSFEQGRDQPQHF.

CDR3 protein: CASSYFQGGNTEAFF. CDR3 nucleotide sequence: TGTGCCAGCAGTTATTTCCAGGGTGGTAACACTGAAGCTTTCTTT. This chain connects TRBV6-2 or TRBV6-3 to TRBJ1-1; TRBD1 is a possible D gene (5 bases). The V gene lost 3 bases and the J gene lost 2 bases, with 13 bases spanning the gap. This CDR3 has 15 residues. Germline CDR1 and CDR2: MNHEY and SVGEGT.

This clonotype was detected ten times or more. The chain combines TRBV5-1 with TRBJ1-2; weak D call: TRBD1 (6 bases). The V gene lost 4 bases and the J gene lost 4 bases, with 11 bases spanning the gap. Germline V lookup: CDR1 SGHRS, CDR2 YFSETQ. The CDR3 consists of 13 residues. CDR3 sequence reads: CASSIGQIYGYTF. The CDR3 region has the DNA TGCGCCAGCAGCATAGGACAGATCTATGGCTACACCTTC.

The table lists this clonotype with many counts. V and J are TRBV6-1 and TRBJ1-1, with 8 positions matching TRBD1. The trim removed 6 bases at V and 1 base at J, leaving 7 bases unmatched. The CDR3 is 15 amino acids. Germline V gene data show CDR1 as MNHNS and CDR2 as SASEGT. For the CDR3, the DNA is TGTGCCAGCAGCGACCCCGGGACAGGGAACACTGAAGCTTTCTTT. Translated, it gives CASSDPGTGNTEAFF.

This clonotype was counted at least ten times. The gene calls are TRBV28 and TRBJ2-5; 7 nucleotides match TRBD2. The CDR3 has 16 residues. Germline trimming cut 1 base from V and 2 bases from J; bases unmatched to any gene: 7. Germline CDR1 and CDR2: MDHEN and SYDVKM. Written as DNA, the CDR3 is TGTGCCAGCAGTTTATTCGCTAGCGGTCCACAAGAGACCCAGTACTTC. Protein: CASSLFASGPQETQYF.

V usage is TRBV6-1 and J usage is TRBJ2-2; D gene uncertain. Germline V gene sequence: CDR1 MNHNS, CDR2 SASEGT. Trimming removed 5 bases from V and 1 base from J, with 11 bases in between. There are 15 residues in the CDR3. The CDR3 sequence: CASSQTTLNTGELFF. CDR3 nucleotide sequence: TGTGCCAGCAGTCAGACAACCTTGAACACCGGGGAGCTGTTTTTT.

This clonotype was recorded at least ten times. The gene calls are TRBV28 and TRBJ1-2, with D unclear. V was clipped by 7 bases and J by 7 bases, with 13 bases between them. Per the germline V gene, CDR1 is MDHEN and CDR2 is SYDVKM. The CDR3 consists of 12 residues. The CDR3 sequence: CASTRVTGGYTF. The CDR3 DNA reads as TGTGCCAGCACCCGGGTAACGGGTGGCTACACCTTC.

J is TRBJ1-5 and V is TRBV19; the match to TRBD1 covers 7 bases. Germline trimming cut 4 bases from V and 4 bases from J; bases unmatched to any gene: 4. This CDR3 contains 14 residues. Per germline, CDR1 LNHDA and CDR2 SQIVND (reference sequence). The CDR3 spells CASSTLQGNQPQHF. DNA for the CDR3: TGTGCCAGTAGTACCCTACAGGGGAATCAGCCCCAGCATTTT.

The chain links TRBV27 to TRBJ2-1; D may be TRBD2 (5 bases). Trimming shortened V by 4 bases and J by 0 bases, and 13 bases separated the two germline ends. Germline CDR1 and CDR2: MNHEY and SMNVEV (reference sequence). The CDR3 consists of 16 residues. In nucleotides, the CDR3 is TGTGCCAGCAGTTGGAGGACCGCCAGCTCCTACAATGAGCAGTTCTTC. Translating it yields CASSWRTASSYNEQFF.

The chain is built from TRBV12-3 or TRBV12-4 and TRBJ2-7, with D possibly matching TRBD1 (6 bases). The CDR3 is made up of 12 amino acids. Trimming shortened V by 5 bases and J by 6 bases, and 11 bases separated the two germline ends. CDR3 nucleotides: TGTGCCAGCAGTCTTGGGACAACCGAGCAGTACTTC. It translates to CASSLGTTEQYF.

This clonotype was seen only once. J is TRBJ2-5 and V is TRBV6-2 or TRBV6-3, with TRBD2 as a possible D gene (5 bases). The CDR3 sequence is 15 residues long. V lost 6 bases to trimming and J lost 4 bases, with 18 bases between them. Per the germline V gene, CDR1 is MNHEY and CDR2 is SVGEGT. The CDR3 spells CASSRPARAGETQYF. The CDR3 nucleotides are TGTGCCAGCAGCCGCCCCGCGAGGGCAGGAGAGACCCAGTACTTC.

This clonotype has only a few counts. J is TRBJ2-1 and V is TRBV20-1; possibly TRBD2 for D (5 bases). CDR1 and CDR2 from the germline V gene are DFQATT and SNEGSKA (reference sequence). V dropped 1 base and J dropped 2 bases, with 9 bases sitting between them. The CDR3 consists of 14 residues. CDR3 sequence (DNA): TGCAGTGCTAGAGGGCTAGCAACCTACAATGAGCAGTTCTTC. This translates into CSARGLATYNEQFF.